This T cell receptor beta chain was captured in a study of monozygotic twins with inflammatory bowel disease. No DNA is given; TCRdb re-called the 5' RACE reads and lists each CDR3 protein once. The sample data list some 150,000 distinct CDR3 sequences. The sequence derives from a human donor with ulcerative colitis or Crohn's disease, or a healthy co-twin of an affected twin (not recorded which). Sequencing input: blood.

The CDR3 sequence is CASSLQGASQETQYF. V is TRBV2 and J is TRBJ2-5; TCRdb's D call of TRBD1 is untestable without DNA. This CDR3 region has 15 residues. Germline V gene data show CDR1 as SNHLY and CDR2 as FYNNEI.